Many counts were recorded for the clone carrying this T cell receptor beta chain. Its antigen remains unidentified. The CDR3 covers 15 residues. The J segment lost 8 bases and the V segment lost 3 bases, leaving 6 bases of the junction unmatched. Germline values: CDR1 LGHNA, CDR2 YSLEER. Using its own MiXCR run on the reads, TCRdb lists one record per CDR3 protein. In the table there are approximately 150,000 distinct CDR3 sequences, about 20% of which are singletons. These data are taken from a study of T cell repertoires in cytomegalovirus infection. Study background: An indication of both CMV infection and matching HLA type came from public TCR beta signatures. General study findings and limits: There were carriers of CMV plus the relevant HLA, and cumulative public TCR beta family frequency identified them. Dominant in the ex vivo response were TCR beta clonotypes restricted by HLA-C and specific for CMV.

The V and J genes are TRBV4-3 and TRBJ2-1; 11 bases map to TRBD1. Specimen: CD8+ T cells from cultured PBMCs, collected from culture after CMV antigen stimulation. The TCR sequence derives from a human donor in good health (CMV status not recorded). Some clones in this sample may be carry-over from other donors' samples. CDR3 amino acids: CASSHPDRGRDEQFF. The CDR3 nucleotides read TGCGCCAGCAGCCACCCGGACAGGGGGCGCGATGAGCAGTTCTTC.